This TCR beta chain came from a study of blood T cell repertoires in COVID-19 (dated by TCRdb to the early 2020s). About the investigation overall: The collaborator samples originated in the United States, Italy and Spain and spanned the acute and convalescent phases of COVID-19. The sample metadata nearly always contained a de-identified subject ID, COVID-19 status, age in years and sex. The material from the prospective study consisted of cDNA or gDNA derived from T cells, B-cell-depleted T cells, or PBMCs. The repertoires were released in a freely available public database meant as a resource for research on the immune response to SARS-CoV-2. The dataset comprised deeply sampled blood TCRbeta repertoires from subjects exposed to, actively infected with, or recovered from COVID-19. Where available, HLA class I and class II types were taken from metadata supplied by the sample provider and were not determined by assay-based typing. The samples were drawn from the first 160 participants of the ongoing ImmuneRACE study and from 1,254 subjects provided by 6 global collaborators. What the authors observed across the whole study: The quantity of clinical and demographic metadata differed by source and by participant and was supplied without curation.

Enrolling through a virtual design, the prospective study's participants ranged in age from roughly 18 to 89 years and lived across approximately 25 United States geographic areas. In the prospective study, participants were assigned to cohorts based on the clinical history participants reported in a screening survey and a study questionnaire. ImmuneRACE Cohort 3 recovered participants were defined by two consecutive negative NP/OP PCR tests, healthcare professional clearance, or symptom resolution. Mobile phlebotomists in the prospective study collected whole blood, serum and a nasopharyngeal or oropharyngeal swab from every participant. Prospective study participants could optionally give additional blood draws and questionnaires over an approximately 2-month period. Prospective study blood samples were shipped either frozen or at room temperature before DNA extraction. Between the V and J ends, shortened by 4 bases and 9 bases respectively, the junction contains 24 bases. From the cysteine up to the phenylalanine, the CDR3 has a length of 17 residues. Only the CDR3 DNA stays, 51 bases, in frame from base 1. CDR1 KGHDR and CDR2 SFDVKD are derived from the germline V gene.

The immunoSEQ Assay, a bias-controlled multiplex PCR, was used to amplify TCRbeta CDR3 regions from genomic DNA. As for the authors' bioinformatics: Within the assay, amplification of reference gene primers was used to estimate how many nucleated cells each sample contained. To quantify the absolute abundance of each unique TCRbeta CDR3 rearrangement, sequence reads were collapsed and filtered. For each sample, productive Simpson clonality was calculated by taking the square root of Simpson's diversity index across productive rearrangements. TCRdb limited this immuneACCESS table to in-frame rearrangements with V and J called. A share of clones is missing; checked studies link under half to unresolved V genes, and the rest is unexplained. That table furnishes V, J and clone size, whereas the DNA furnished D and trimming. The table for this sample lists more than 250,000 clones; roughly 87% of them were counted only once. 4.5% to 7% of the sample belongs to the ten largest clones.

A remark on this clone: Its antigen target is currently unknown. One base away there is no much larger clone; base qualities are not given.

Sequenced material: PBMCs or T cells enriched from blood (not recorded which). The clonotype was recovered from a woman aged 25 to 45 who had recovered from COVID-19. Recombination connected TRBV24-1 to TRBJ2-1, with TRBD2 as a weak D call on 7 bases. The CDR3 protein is CATSETGPPGGLGEQFF. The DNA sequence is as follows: TGTGCCACCAGTGAAACAGGGCCTCCGGGGGGCCTCGGTGAGCAGTTCTTC.